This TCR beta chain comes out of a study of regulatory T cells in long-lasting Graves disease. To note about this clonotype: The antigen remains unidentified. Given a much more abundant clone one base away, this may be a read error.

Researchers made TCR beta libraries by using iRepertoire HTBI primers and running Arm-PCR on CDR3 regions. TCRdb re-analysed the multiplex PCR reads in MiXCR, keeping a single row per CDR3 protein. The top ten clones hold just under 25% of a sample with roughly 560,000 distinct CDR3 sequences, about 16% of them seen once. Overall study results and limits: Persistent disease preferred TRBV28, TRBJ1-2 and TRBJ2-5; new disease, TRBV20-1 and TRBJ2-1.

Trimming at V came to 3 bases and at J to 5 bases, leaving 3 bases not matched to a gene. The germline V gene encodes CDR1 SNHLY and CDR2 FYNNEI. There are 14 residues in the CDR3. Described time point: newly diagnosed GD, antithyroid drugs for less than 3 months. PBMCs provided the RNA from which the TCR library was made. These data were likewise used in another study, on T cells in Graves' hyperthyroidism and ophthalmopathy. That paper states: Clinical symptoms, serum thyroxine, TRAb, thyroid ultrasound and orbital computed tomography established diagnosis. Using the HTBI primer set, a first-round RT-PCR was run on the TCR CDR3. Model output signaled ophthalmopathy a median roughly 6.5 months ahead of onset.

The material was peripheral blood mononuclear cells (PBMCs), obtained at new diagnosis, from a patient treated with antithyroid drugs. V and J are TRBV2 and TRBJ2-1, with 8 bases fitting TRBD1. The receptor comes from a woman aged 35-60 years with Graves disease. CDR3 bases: TGTGCCAGCAGTGAGTGGGGACAGGACAATGAGCAGTTCTTC. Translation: CASSEWGQDNEQFF.